A selection of T cell receptor beta chains follows, all from one sample in a study of blood T cell repertoires in COVID-19. Sequenced by immunoSEQ multiplex PCR; TCRdb stores in-frame clones only, minus some. The sample holds more than 200,000 clones, more than 60% seen once. Sequenced: peripheral blood. Receptors originate from a woman aged 35 to 49 with active or convalescent COVID-19. CDR3s include the opening cysteine and the closing phenylalanine or tryptophan. D genes are given only for firm matches. Not all rows give a size; the values are once, few, many and, for expanded clones, a class.

j_gene	abundance	d_gene	v_gene	CDR3aa	CDR3nt
TRBJ1-1	few	-	TRBV3-1/TRBV3-2	CASSPHRSEAFF	TGTGCCAGCAGCCCACACAGGTCTGAAGCTTTCTTT
TRBJ2-7	once	-	TRBV28	CASSLPGSSYEQYF	TGTGCCAGCAGTTTACCGGGGTCATCCTACGAGCAGTACTTC
TRBJ2-2	-	-	TRBV27	CASSPIGLENTGELFF	TGTGCCAGCAGTCCCATTGGGCTTGAGAACACCGGGGAGCTGTTTTTT
TRBJ1-3	-	-	TRBV20-1	CSASRELGTIYF	TGCAGTGCTAGTCGAGAACTCGGCACCATATATTTT
TRBJ2-1	once	-	TRBV5-1	CASTRHRSDEQFF	TGCGCCAGCACCCGACACCGTTCGGATGAGCAGTTCTTC
TRBJ1-6	-	TRBD1	TRBV30	CAWSVPRGRFNSPLHF	TGTGCCTGGAGTGTACCCAGGGGGCGGTTTAATTCACCCCTCCACTTT
TRBJ2-5	-	TRBD1	TRBV28	CASSLRDSQETQYF	TGTGCCAGCAGCCTTAGGGACAGCCAAGAGACCCAGTACTTC
TRBJ1-5	-	-	TRBV13	CASSAGMSNQPQHF	TGTGCCAGCAGCGCCGGGATGAGCAATCAGCCCCAGCATTTT
TRBJ2-1	-	-	TRBV6-5	CASSPIGGEQFF	TGTGCCAGCAGTCCGATCGGCGGTGAGCAGTTCTTC
TRBJ2-1	-	-	TRBV11-2	CASSLVRGSYNEQFF	TGTGCCAGCAGCTTAGTGAGGGGGAGCTACAATGAGCAGTTCTTC
TRBJ2-1	few	-	TRBV4-2	CASSQRPRGAGVGEQFF	TGTGCCAGCAGCCAACGACCCCGGGGGGCCGGCGTGGGAGAGCAGTTCTTC
TRBJ2-5	-	-	TRBV7-8	CASRDSYQETQYF	TGTGCCAGCAGGGACAGTTACCAAGAGACCCAGTACTTC
TRBJ1-2	many	-	TRBV3-1/TRBV3-2	CASSQDMAPISYGYTF	TGTGCCAGCAGCCAAGACATGGCTCCCATTTCCTATGGCTACACCTTC
TRBJ1-3	few	-	TRBV5-6	CASSAGDRSSGNTIYF	TGTGCCAGCAGCGCGGGGGACCGATCCTCTGGAAACACCATATATTTT
TRBJ1-2	few	-	TRBV9	CASSAGVPGDTIPYGYTF	TGTGCCAGCAGCGCAGGGGTGCCAGGGGACACCATCCCCTATGGCTACACCTTC
TRBJ2-2	-	TRBD2	TRBV5-1	CASSLTSGGGSGELFF	TGCGCCAGCAGCTTGACTAGCGGGGGAGGTAGCGGGGAGCTGTTTTTT
TRBJ2-1	few	TRBD2	TRBV6-5	CASSLSSGGADEQFF	TGTGCCAGCAGCCTATCCAGCGGGGGGGCCGATGAGCAGTTCTTC
TRBJ2-3	-	-	TRBV10-1	CASSESTGFPDTQYF	TGCGCCAGCAGTGAGTCGACTGGATTTCCAGATACGCAGTATTTT
TRBJ2-1	-	-	TRBV7-3	CASSQGTSSNEQFF	TGTGCCAGCAGCCAAGGAACTAGTTCTAATGAGCAGTTCTTC
TRBJ2-3	few	-	TRBV12-3/TRBV12-4	CASSRKPDTQYF	TGTGCCAGCAGTCGAAAGCCAGATACGCAGTATTTT
TRBJ1-1	-	TRBD1	TRBV10-3	CAITERQGGNTEAFF	TGTGCCATCACCGAAAGACAGGGTGGGAACACTGAAGCTTTCTTT
TRBJ1-5	-	-	TRBV7-3	CASSLNRDQPQHF	TGTGCCAGCAGCTTGAACCGGGATCAGCCCCAGCATTTT
TRBJ1-3	-	-	TRBV19	CASSIVRGKEGRSSGNTIYF	TGTGCCAGTAGTATTGTTAGGGGGAAGGAAGGTAGAAGCTCTGGAAACACCATATATTTT
TRBJ2-1	once	TRBD1	TRBV5-1	CASSLGRQGPGDEQFF	TGCGCCAGCAGCCTGGGGCGACAGGGGCCAGGGGATGAGCAGTTCTTC
TRBJ2-7	few	TRBD2	TRBV27	CASSLTSGGSYEQYF	TGTGCCAGCAGTTTAACTAGCGGGGGCTCCTACGAGCAGTACTTC
TRBJ2-1	-	TRBD1	TRBV9	CASSAHRDRAVNEQFF	TGTGCCAGCAGCGCCCACCGGGACAGGGCAGTTAATGAGCAGTTCTTC
TRBJ1-3	few	-	TRBV7-9	CASRRSSGNTIYF	TGTGCCAGCAGGAGATCCTCTGGAAACACCATATATTTT
TRBJ1-2	-	-	TRBV5-8	CASTRGYNYGYTF	TGTGCCAGCACCCGGGGATATAACTATGGCTACACCTTC
TRBJ1-5	-	-	TRBV19	CASSSQGSNQPQHF	TGTGCCAGTAGTTCTCAGGGGAGCAATCAGCCCCAGCATTTT
TRBJ1-2	-	-	TRBV5-5	CASSSPGYGYTF	TGTGCCAGCAGCTCCCCAGGATATGGCTACACCTTC
TRBJ1-1	-	-	TRBV2	CASSVAHTATEAFF	TGTGCCAGCAGTGTAGCCCACACAGCCACTGAAGCTTTCTTT
TRBJ2-3	-	-	TRBV5-1	CASLRGGEGTDTQYF	TGCGCCAGCCTAAGGGGAGGTGAGGGCACAGATACGCAGTATTTT
TRBJ1-2	-	TRBD1	TRBV27	CASSVSTGALYGYTF	TGTGCCAGCAGTGTGAGTACAGGGGCCCTCTATGGCTACACCTTC
TRBJ1-3	-	-	TRBV5-1	CASSWASGNTIYF	TGCGCCAGCAGCTGGGCCTCTGGAAACACCATATATTTT
TRBJ1-5	-	TRBD1	TRBV6-5	CASTTGQGRNQPQHF	TGTGCCAGCACCACAGGACAGGGGCGCAATCAGCCCCAGCATTTT
TRBJ1-1	-	-	TRBV19	CASSIDRRSEAFF	TGTGCCAGTAGTATTGACAGGCGGTCTGAAGCTTTCTTT
TRBJ2-3	-	-	TRBV7-9	CASSHGQRTDTQYF	TGTGCCAGCAGTCATGGACAGCGCACAGATACGCAGTATTTT
TRBJ1-2	-	-	TRBV5-6	CASSLGTGHLGYTF	TGTGCCAGCAGCTTGGGTACAGGGCATTTAGGCTACACCTTC
TRBJ1-2	-	-	TRBV28	CASSSGGHYGYTF	TGTGCCAGCAGTTCCGGGGGACACTATGGCTACACCTTC
TRBJ1-5	-	-	TRBV10-1	CASSESPGQPQHF	TGCGCCAGCAGTGAGTCACCAGGCCAGCCCCAGCATTTT
TRBJ2-7	-	-	TRBV3-1/TRBV3-2	CASSQLYEQYF	TGTGCCAGCAGCCAACTATACGAGCAGTACTTC
TRBJ1-6	-	-	TRBV6-5	CASFARVRSPLHF	TGTGCCAGCTTCGCCAGGGTACGTTCACCCCTCCACTTT
TRBJ1-1	-	TRBD1	TRBV19	CASSTTGDTEAFF	TGTGCCAGTAGTACTACAGGGGATACTGAAGCTTTCTTT
TRBJ2-5	-	-	TRBV19	CASSMTADRETQYF	TGTGCCAGTAGTATGACAGCCGATCGAGAGACCCAGTACTTC
TRBJ1-2	-	TRBD1	TRBV10-2	CASNTGGLNYGYTF	TGCGCCAGCAACACAGGGGGGCTAAACTATGGCTACACCTTC
TRBJ2-1	-	TRBD2	TRBV5-1	CASSLVASGGDNEQFF	TGCGCCAGCAGCTTGGTAGCTAGCGGGGGAGACAATGAGCAGTTCTTC
TRBJ1-6	-	TRBD1	TRBV3-1/TRBV3-2	CASSQGGTGGDSPLHF	TGTGCCAGCAGCCAGGGGGGGACAGGGGGCGATTCACCCCTCCACTTT
TRBJ1-3	once	-	TRBV5-4	CASSLGRDGNTIYF	TGTGCCAGCAGCTTGGGCAGGGATGGAAACACCATATATTTT
TRBJ1-6	-	-	TRBV30	CAWSVGGSSYNSPLHF	TGTGCCTGGAGTGTGGGAGGGAGCTCCTATAATTCACCCCTCCACTTT
TRBJ1-4	-	-	TRBV25-1	CASRESLGGKEKLFF	TGTGCCAGCAGGGAAAGTCTAGGAGGGAAGGAAAAACTGTTTTTT
TRBJ2-4	-	TRBD1	TRBV5-1	CASSLTGGENIQYF	TGCGCCAGCAGCTTGACAGGGGGTGAAAACATTCAGTACTTC
TRBJ1-2	many	-	TRBV5-4	CASSLVQNYGYTF	TGTGCCAGCAGCTTGGTACAGAACTATGGCTACACCTTC
TRBJ2-1	once	TRBD2	TRBV7-6	CASSWTSEQFF	TGTGCCAGCAGCTGGACTAGTGAGCAGTTCTTC
TRBJ2-1	-	-	TRBV2	CASSERGSQFF	TGTGCCAGCAGTGAACGGGGATCCCAGTTCTTC
TRBJ2-5	-	TRBD2	TRBV5-6	CASSLSLAGVQETQYF	TGTGCCAGCAGCTTAAGTTTAGCGGGGGTTCAAGAGACCCAGTACTTC
TRBJ1-6	once	-	TRBV6-5	CASSYEQNSYNSPLHF	TGTGCCAGCAGTTACGAACAGAACTCCTATAATTCACCCCTCCACTTT
TRBJ1-2	-	TRBD1	TRBV6-5	CASSPRQGAYYGYTF	TGTGCCAGCAGTCCTCGACAGGGGGCTTACTATGGCTACACCTTC
TRBJ1-2	once	TRBD1	TRBV5-1	CASSLGRGRDYGYTF	TGCGCCAGCAGCTTGGGAAGGGGGCGCGACTATGGCTACACCTTC
TRBJ1-4	many	TRBD1	TRBV9	CASSVGDRGANEKLFF	TGTGCCAGCAGCGTAGGGGACAGGGGAGCTAATGAAAAACTGTTTTTT